This T cell receptor (beta chain) emerged from a study of shared clonotypes between healthy human individuals. Whole-study context: Contributing individuals were a couple of females and three males aged 18 to 49.

The repertoire was sequenced with immunoSEQ multiplex PCR; TCRdb's copy has only in-frame clones and lacks some. The sample records some 800,000 clones, more than 85% being singletons. V was pared by 8 bases and J by 4 bases, with 9 bases between. This CDR3 is built from 12 residues. Germline lookup yields CDR1 MNHEY and CDR2 SMNVEV (reference sequence). Only CD45RO-negative cells positively selected for CCR7 counted as naive CD8 cells, so terminally differentiated effector memory CD45RA+ cells were excluded. Input material: naive CD8+ T cells sorted from blood. The V and J genes are TRBV27 and TRBJ1-5; possibly TRBD1 for D (6 bases). The clonotype comes from a man between 25 and 39 years old in good health. CDR3 sequence: CASGQTNQPQHF. In DNA form, the CDR3 reads TGTGCCAGCGGACAGACTAATCAGCCCCAGCATTTT.